This T cell receptor (beta chain) originates from a study of Ad26.COV2.S vaccination and SARS-CoV-2 variants. Study details: Into the muscle, Ad26.COV2.S was dosed once or twice, 56 days apart. Findings and caveats of the study: Non-spike TCR breadth showed similarity between vaccine and placebo recipients.

Treatment defined: about 20 received Ad26.COV2.S at low or high dose, single or two shots; about 5 received placebo; per-sample allocation not given. Sampling occurred on day 63 after the first vaccine or placebo injection. A note on this clone: The target antigen is unknown.

The data were produced by immunoSEQ multiplex PCR, yet TCRdb's version contains in-frame clones alone and is incomplete. The repertoire holds about 480,000 clones, with 87% as singletons. Trimming at V came to 6 bases and at J to 11 bases, leaving 5 bases not matched to a gene. The CDR3 has 11 amino acids. The TCR was taken from a person aged 18 to 65 who received the Ad26.COV2.S COVID-19 vaccine or a placebo. V usage is TRBV12-3 or TRBV12-4 and J usage is TRBJ2-5; TRBD2 agrees at 8 bases. The sequences come from peripheral blood, collected in a trial of Ad26.COV2.S vaccine versus placebo. CDR3 DNA sequence: TGTGCCAGCAGACGGGAGGGGCCGCAGTACTTC. This translates into CASRREGPQYF.